This record covers a single T cell receptor (beta chain). The method was immunoSEQ multiplex PCR; TCRdb's version includes in-frame clones alone and lacks a portion of them. The sample has some 640,000 clones; about 87% are singletons. This sample was taken from a study of shared T cell receptors in the human thymus. The trim removed 6 bases at V and 3 bases at J, leaving 4 bases unmatched. CDR3 length: 14 amino acids. Germline V gene sequence: CDR1 LNHDA, CDR2 SQIVND (reference sequence). The same sample was also studied in work on human thymus T cells. That publication notes: Infants served as donors; they were healthy and Finnish and were having corrective surgery for congenital heart defects. Thymus tissue was removed during corrective cardiac surgery. Blood and thymic repertoires both appeared biased in V and J gene usage. Reports from related research described highly overlapping thymic repertoires among unrelated individuals.

Sequencing was carried out using thymocytes. The chain carries TRBV19 and TRBJ2-7; 11 bases map to TRBD1. The source is a boy younger than two with a congenital heart defect. The CDR3 sequence is CASRMGQGVYEQYF. The CDR3 coding sequence is TGTGCCAGTAGGATGGGACAGGGGGTCTACGAGCAGTACTTC.